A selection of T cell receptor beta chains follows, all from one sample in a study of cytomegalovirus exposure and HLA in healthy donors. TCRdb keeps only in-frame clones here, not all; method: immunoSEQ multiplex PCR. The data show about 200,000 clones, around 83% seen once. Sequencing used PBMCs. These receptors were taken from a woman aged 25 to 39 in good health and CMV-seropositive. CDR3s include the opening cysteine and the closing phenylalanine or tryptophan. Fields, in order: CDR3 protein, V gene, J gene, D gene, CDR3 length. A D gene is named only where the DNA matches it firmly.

CDR3aa: CASSSYQPQHF; v_gene: TRBV28; j_gene: TRBJ1-5; d_gene: -; len: 11
CDR3aa: CATSQGDGNEQFF; v_gene: TRBV10-3; j_gene: TRBJ2-1; d_gene: TRBD1; len: 13
CDR3aa: CASSLRNTGDMNTEAFF; v_gene: TRBV27; j_gene: TRBJ1-1; d_gene: TRBD1; len: 17
CDR3aa: CASSLVIPGAGGYTF; v_gene: TRBV11-2; j_gene: TRBJ1-2; d_gene: -; len: 15
CDR3aa: CASSLQQGRTDTQYF; v_gene: TRBV5-1; j_gene: TRBJ2-3; d_gene: -; len: 15
CDR3aa: CASSQDLAGVMNEQFF; v_gene: TRBV4-2; j_gene: TRBJ2-1; d_gene: TRBD2; len: 16
CDR3aa: CAWTPARVYGYTF; v_gene: TRBV30; j_gene: TRBJ1-2; d_gene: -; len: 13
CDR3aa: CASSVPVPPMEQFF; v_gene: TRBV11-1; j_gene: TRBJ2-1; d_gene: -; len: 14
CDR3aa: CASSSGARYEQYF; v_gene: TRBV11-3; j_gene: TRBJ2-7; d_gene: -; len: 13
CDR3aa: CASSFGLAGGVDTQYF; v_gene: TRBV5-1; j_gene: TRBJ2-3; d_gene: TRBD2; len: 16
CDR3aa: CASGGQGGWTEAFF; v_gene: TRBV2; j_gene: TRBJ1-1; d_gene: -; len: 14
CDR3aa: CASSLSGSGYEQYF; v_gene: TRBV27; j_gene: TRBJ2-7; d_gene: -; len: 14
CDR3aa: CSVEGQGGSEQYF; v_gene: TRBV29-1; j_gene: TRBJ2-7; d_gene: -; len: 13
CDR3aa: CASIEQGRETQYF; v_gene: TRBV6-1; j_gene: TRBJ2-5; d_gene: -; len: 13
CDR3aa: CASSQGASLAGMNEQFF; v_gene: TRBV4-1; j_gene: TRBJ2-1; d_gene: TRBD2; len: 17
CDR3aa: CASSGRTGISYEQYF; v_gene: TRBV7-9; j_gene: TRBJ2-7; d_gene: -; len: 15
CDR3aa: CSVPAGTGGSYEQYF; v_gene: TRBV29-1; j_gene: TRBJ2-7; d_gene: TRBD1; len: 15
CDR3aa: CASSFVSETYEQYF; v_gene: TRBV28; j_gene: TRBJ2-7; d_gene: -; len: 14
CDR3aa: CASSFRYEQYF; v_gene: TRBV6-5; j_gene: TRBJ2-7; d_gene: -; len: 11
CDR3aa: CASSLDPAGEQFF; v_gene: TRBV5-1; j_gene: TRBJ2-1; d_gene: -; len: 13
CDR3aa: CASSEEGVGYGYTF; v_gene: TRBV2; j_gene: TRBJ1-2; d_gene: -; len: 14
CDR3aa: CASSTTGGSGTEAFF; v_gene: TRBV19; j_gene: TRBJ1-1; d_gene: TRBD1; len: 15
CDR3aa: CASSYSALLNYGYTF; v_gene: TRBV6-5; j_gene: TRBJ1-2; d_gene: -; len: 15
CDR3aa: CASSDAGFEQYF; v_gene: TRBV6-1; j_gene: TRBJ2-7; d_gene: -; len: 12
CDR3aa: CASSLEGQPFGYTF; v_gene: TRBV5-5; j_gene: TRBJ1-2; d_gene: TRBD1; len: 14
CDR3aa: CASGSKSDTQYF; v_gene: TRBV12-5; j_gene: TRBJ2-3; d_gene: -; len: 12